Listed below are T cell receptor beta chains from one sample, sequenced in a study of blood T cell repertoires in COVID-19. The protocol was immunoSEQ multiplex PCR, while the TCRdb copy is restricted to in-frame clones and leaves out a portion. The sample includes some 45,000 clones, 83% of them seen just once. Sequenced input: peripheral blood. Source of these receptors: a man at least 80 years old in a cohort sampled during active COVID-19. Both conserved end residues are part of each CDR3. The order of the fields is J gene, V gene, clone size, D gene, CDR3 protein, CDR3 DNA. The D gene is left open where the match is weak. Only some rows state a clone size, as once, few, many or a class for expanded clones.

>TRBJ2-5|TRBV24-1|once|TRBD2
CATSDTGTSGETQYF
TGTGCCACCAGTGACACCGGGACTAGTGGAGAGACCCAGTACTTC
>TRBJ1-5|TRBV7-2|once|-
CASSSRGGNQPQHF
TGTGCCAGCAGTTCCAGGGGTGGCAATCAGCCCCAGCATTTT
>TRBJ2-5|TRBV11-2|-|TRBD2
CASSPRTSRETQYF
TGTGCCAGCAGCCCCCGGACTAGTCGGGAGACCCAGTACTTC
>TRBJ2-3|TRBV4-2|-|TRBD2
CASSQDRGGLFTDTQYF
TGTGCCAGCAGCCAAGATCGCGGGGGGCTCTTCACAGATACGCAGTATTTT
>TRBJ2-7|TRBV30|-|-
CAWNRGIHEQYF
TGTGCCTGGAATCGGGGGATCCACGAGCAGTACTTC
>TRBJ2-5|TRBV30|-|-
CAWKGYQETQYF
TGTGCCTGGAAGGGGTACCAAGAGACCCAGTACTTC
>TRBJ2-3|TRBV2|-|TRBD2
CASSPTSGGFTNTQYF
TGTGCCAGCAGCCCGACTAGCGGGGGGTTCACGAATACGCAGTATTTT
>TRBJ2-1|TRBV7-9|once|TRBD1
CASSLAGQAVYNEQFF
TGTGCCAGCAGCTTAGCGGGACAGGCTGTCTACAATGAGCAGTTCTTC
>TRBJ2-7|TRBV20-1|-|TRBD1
CSASGDSDRGLNEQYF
TGCAGTGCTAGTGGGGATTCGGACAGGGGTTTAAACGAGCAGTACTTC
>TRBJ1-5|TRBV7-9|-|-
CASSLVADQPQHF
TGTGCCAGCAGCTTAGTGGCTGATCAGCCCCAGCATTTT
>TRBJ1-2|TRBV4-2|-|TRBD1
CASSQQQATGGSLRYGYTF
TGTGCCAGCAGCCAACAGCAAGCGACAGGGGGAAGCCTTAGGTATGGCTACACCTTC
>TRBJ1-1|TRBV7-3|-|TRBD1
CASSLSHRGEAFF
TGTGCCAGCAGCTTAAGCCACAGGGGAGAAGCTTTCTTT
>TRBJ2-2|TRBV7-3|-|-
CASRYQSAGTGTGELFF
TGTGCCAGCAGATACCAATCGGCGGGGACGGGCACCGGGGAGCTGTTTTTT
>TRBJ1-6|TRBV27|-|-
CASSFQGINSPLHF
TGTGCCAGCAGTTTTCAGGGAATAAATTCACCCCTCCACTTT
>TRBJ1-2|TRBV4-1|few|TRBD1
CASSRDSTNYGYTF
TGCGCCAGCAGCCGGGACAGCACCAACTATGGCTACACCTTC
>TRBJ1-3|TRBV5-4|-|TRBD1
CASSYDRGLGNTIYF
TGTGCCAGCAGCTACGACAGGGGGCTCGGAAACACCATATATTTT
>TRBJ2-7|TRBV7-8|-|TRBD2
CASSSGLTSGLSYEQYF
TGTGCCAGCAGCTCTGGGTTAACTAGCGGATTGTCCTACGAGCAGTACTTC
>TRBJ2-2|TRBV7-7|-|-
CASSQQAGTGELFF
TGTGCTAGCAGCCAACAGGCTGGTACCGGGGAGCTGTTTTTT
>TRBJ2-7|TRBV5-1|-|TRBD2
CASSLAGGTDTIRYEQYF
TGCGCCAGCAGCTTGGCGGGGGGGACGGACACAATTCGCTACGAGCAGTACTTC
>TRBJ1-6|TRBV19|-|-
CASSINSKSPLHF
TGTGCCAGTAGTATTAACAGCAAATCACCCCTCCACTTT
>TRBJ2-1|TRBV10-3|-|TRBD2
CAILVPGTSGRKKGYNEQFF
TGTGCCATCCTTGTACCGGGGACTAGCGGGAGGAAAAAGGGCTACAATGAGCAGTTCTTC
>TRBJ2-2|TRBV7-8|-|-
CASRKTEANTGELFF
TGTGCCAGCAGAAAAACAGAAGCGAACACCGGGGAGCTGTTTTTT
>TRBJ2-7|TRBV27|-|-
CATTQVGAYEQYF
TGTGCCACCACCCAGGTTGGGGCTTACGAGCAGTACTTC
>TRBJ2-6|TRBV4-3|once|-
CASSQYPGYSGANVLTF
TGCGCCAGCAGCCAGTACCCAGGTTACTCTGGGGCCAACGTCCTGACTTTC
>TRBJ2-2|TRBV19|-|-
CASSIRGATGELFF
TGTGCCAGTAGTATTCGTGGGGCAACCGGGGAGCTGTTTTTT
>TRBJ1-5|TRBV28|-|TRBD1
CASRTGGQPQHF
TGTGCCAGCAGGACAGGGGGTCAGCCCCAGCATTTT
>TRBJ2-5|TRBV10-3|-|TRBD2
CAISAGGSGGTQETQYF
TGTGCCATCAGTGCCGGAGGTAGCGGGGGGACTCAAGAGACCCAGTACTTC
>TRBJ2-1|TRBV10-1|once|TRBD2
CASSTSGAGLNEQFF
TGCGCCAGCAGTACTAGCGGGGCGGGACTGAATGAGCAGTTCTTC
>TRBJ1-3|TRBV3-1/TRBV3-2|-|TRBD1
CASSLTGGSGNTIYF
TGTGCCAGCAGCCTGACAGGGGGCTCTGGAAACACCATATATTTT
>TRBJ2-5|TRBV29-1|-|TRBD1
CSVDGTGGPETQYF
TGCAGCGTTGACGGGACAGGGGGTCCGGAGACCCAGTACTTC
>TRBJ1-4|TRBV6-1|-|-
CASSESGGGHEKLFF
TGTGCCAGCAGTGAATCAGGAGGAGGGCATGAAAAACTGTTTTTT
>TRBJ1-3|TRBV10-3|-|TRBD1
CAISEGTGRLGNTIYF
TGTGCCATCAGTGAGGGGACAGGCCGGCTTGGAAACACCATATATTTT
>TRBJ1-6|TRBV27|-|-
CASSSPDRNSPLHF
TGTGCCAGCAGTTCGCCGGACAGAAATTCACCCCTCCACTTT
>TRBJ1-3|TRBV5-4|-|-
CASSPPGETTGNTIYF
TGTGCCAGCAGCCCCCCGGGGGAGACAACTGGAAACACCATATATTTT
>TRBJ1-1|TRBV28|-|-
CASSPGGGGLMNTEAFF
TGTGCCAGCAGTCCCGGGGGGGGCGGGTTGATGAACACTGAAGCTTTCTTT
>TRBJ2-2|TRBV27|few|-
CASSLVPGSIPNTGELFF
TGTGCCAGCAGTTTAGTCCCGGGGTCTATCCCGAACACCGGGGAGCTGTTTTTT
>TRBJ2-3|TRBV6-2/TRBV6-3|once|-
CASSSSRRIDTQYF
TGTGCCAGCAGTTCTAGCAGGAGAATAGATACGCAGTATTTT
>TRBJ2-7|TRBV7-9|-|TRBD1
CASSPPGQGVSYEQYF
TGTGCCAGCAGTCCTCCGGGACAGGGAGTCTCCTACGAGCAGTACTTC
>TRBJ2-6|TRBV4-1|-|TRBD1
CASSQGGQGSLSGANVLTF
TGCGCCAGCAGCCAAGGAGGACAGGGCTCTTTGTCTGGGGCCAACGTCCTGACTTTC
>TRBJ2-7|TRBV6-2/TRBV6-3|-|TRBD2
CASRPLNAGRGDIYEQYF
TGTGCCAGCAGACCTCTCAATGCCGGGCGGGGGGACATCTACGAGCAGTACTTC
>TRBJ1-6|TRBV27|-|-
CAQRAWGMCSPLHF
TGTGCTCAGCGGGCGTGGGGGATGTGTTCACCCCTCCACTTT
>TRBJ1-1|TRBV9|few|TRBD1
CASNGQGNLNTEAFF
TGTGCCAGCAACGGACAGGGTAACTTGAACACTGAAGCTTTCTTT
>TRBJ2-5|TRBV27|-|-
CASSLVIPESEDQETQYF
TGTGCCAGCAGTTTAGTCATCCCAGAATCAGAGGACCAAGAGACCCAGTACTTC
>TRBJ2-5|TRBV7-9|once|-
CASSGLRGQETQYF
TGTGCCAGCAGCGGGCTCCGGGGGCAAGAGACCCAGTACTTC
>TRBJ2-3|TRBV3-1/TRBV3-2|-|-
CASSQGQGADTQYF
TGTGCCAGCAGCCAAGGGCAGGGTGCAGATACGCAGTATTTT
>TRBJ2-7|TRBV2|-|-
CASSKSPYEQYF
TGTGCCAGCAGTAAGAGCCCCTACGAGCAGTACTTC
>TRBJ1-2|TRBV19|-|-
CASSPGQRGYTF
TGTGCCAGTAGTCCCGGACAGCGGGGCTACACCTTC